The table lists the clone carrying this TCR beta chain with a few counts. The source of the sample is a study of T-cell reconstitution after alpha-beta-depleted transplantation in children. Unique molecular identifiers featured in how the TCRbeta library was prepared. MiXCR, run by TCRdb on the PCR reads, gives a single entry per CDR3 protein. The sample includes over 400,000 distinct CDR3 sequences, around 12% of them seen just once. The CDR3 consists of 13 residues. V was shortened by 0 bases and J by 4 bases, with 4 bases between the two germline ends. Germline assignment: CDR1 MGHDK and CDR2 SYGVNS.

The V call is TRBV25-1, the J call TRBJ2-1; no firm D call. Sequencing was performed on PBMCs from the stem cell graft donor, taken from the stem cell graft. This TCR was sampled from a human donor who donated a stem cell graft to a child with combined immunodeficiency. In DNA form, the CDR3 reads TGTGCCAGCAGTGAATACGGATACAATGAGCAGTTCTTC. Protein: CASSEYGYNEQFF.